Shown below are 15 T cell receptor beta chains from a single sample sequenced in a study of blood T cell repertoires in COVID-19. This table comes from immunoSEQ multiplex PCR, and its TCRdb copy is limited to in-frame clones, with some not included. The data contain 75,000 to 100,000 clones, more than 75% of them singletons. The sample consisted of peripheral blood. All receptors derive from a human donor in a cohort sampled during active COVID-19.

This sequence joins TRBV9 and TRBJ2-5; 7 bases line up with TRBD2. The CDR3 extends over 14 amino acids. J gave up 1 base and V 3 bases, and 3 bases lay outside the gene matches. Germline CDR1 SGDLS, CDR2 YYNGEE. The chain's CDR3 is CASSARGIQETQYF. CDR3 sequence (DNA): TGTGCCAGCAGCGCGCGGGGGATCCAAGAGACCCAGTACTTC. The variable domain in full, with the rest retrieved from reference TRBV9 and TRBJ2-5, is DSGVTQTPKHLITATGQRVTLRCSPRSGDLSVYWYQQSLDQGLQFLIQYYNGEERAKGNILERFSAQQFPDLHSELNLSSLELGDSALYFCASSARGIQETQYFGPGTRLLVL.

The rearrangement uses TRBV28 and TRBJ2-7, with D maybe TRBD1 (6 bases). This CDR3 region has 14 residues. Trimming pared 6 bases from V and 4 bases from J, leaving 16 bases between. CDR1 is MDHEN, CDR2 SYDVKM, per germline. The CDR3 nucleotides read TGTGCCAGCAGCCTATACAGGGTGGGGTACGAGCAGTACTTC. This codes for CASSLYRVGYEQYF.

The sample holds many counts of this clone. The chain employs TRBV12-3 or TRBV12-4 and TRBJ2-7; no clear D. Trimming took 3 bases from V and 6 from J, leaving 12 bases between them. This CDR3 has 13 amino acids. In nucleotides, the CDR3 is TGTGCCAGCAGTTTTGTAGCCACTCTCGAGCAGTACTTC. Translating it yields CASSFVATLEQYF.

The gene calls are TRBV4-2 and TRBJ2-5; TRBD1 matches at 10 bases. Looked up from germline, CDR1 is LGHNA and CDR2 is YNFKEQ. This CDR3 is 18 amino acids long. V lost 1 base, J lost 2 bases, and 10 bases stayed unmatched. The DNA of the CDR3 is TGTGCCAGCAGCCAAGTTGACCTTGGGACAGGGGTTCAAGAGACCCAGTACTTC. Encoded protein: CASSQVDLGTGVQETQYF.

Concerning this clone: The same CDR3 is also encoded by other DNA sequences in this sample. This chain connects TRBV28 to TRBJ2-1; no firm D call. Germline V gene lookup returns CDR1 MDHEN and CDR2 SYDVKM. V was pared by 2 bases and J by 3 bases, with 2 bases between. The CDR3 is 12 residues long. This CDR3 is CASSLLYNEQFF. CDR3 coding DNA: TGTGCCAGCAGTTTACTCTACAATGAGCAGTTCTTC.

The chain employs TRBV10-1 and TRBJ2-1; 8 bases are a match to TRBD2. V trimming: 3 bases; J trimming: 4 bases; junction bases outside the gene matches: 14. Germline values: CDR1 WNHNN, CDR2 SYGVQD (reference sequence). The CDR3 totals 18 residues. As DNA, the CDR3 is TGCGCCAGCAGTGAAGGTGGTAGCGGGGACTATACTTACAATGAGCAGTTCTTC. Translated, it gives CASSEGGSGDYTYNEQFF.

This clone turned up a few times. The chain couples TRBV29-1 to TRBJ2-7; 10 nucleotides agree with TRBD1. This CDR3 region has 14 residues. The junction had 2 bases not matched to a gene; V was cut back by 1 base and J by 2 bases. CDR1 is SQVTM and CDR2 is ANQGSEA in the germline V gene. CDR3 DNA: TGCAGCGTTGAAGGCGGACAGGGGGCCTACGAGCAGTACTTC. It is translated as CSVEGGQGAYEQYF.

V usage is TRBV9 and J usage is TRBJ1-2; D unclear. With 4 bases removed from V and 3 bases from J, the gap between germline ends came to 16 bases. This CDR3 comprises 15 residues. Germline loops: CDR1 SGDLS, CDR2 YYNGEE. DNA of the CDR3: TGTGCCAGCAGCCCCCGAGCAGAGGGTGACTATGGCTACACCTTC. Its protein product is CASSPRAEGDYGYTF.

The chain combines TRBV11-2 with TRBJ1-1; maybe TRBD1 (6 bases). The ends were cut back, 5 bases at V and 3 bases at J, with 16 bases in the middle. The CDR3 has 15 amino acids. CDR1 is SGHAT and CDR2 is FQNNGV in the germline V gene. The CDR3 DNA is TGTGCCAGCAGCCTACAAACAGGGAGGGACACTGAAGCTTTCTTT. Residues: CASSLQTGRDTEAFF.

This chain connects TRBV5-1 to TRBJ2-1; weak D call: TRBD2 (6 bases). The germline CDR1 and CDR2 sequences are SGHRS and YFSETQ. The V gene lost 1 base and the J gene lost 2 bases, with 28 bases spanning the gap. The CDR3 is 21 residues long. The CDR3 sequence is CASSLWGEDGTTTDTYNEQFF. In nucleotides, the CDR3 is TGCGCCAGCAGCTTGTGGGGGGAGGACGGAACGACGACCGACACCTACAATGAGCAGTTCTTC.

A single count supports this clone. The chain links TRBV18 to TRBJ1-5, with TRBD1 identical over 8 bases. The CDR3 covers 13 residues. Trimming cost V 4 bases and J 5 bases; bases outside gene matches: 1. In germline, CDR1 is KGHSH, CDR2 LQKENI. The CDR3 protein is CASSQDRDQPQHF. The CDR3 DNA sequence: TGTGCCAGCTCACAGGACAGGGATCAGCCCCAGCATTTT.

DNA of the CDR3: TGCAGCGTTACAATGGACAGCTATGGCTACACCTTC. This translates into CSVTMDSYGYTF. J is TRBJ1-2 and V is TRBV29-1, with D possibly being TRBD1 (6 bases). This CDR3 contains 12 residues. V lost 5 bases and J 4 bases, leaving 11 bases between the germline ends. Germline-derived CDR1 and CDR2 are SQVTM and ANQGSEA. Filled out from reference TRBV29-1 and TRBJ1-2, the complete variable domain reads SAVISQKPSRDICQRGTSLTIQCQVDSQVTMMFWYRQQPGQSLTLIATANQGSEATYESGFVIDKFPISRPNLTFSTLTVSNMSPEDSSIYLCSVTMDSYGYTFGSGTRLTVV.

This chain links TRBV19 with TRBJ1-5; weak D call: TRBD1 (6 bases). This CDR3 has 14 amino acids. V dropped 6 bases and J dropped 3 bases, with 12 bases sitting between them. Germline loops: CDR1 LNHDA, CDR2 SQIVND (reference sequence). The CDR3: CASRLRDNNQPQHF. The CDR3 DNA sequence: TGTGCCAGTAGACTCCGGGACAACAATCAGCCCCAGCATTTT. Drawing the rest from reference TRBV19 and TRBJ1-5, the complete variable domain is DGGITQSPKYLFRKEGQNVTLSCEQNLNHDAMYWYRQDPGQGLRLIYYSQIVNDFQKGDIAEGYSVSREKKESFPLTVTSAQKNPTAFYLCASRLRDNNQPQHFGDGTRLSIL.

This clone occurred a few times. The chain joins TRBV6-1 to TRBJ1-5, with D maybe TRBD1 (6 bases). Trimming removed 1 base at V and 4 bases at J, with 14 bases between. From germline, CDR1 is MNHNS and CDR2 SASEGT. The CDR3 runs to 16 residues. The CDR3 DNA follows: TGTGCCAGCAGTGAAGTCCCGACAGGAATAAATCAGCCCCAGCATTTT. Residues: CASSEVPTGINQPQHF.

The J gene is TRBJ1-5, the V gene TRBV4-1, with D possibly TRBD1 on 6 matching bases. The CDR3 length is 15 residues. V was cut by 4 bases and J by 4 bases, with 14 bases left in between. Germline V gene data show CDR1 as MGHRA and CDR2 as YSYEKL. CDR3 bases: TGCGCCAGCAGCCCCCGGGAGGGGGGAAATCAGCCCCAGCATTTT. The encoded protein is CASSPREGGNQPQHF.